These 14 T cell receptor beta chains share one sample of origin, sequenced in a study of control samples from healthy donors and cancer patients. Assay: immunoSEQ multiplex PCR; the TCRdb copy retains only in-frame clones and omits some. The sample includes about 250,000 clones, roughly 87% of them seen just once. The material sequenced was PBMCs. Receptors originate from a woman aged 55-70 years with lung cancer.

The rearrangement links TRBV30 to TRBJ2-1; TRBD1 might be the D (6 bases). Trimming stripped 3 bases from V and 1 base from J, with 16 bases between. Germline values: CDR1 GTSNPN, CDR2 SVGIG (reference sequence). The CDR3 loop spans 16 amino acids. CDR3 sequence reads: CAWRPGLRGSYNEQFF. CDR3 bases: TGTGCCTGGAGGCCCGGCTTGAGGGGGTCCTACAATGAGCAGTTCTTC.

The chain links TRBV3-1 (or the pseudogene TRBV3-2) to TRBJ1-2; 9 bases are a match to TRBD1. The junction had 17 bases not matched to a gene; V was cut back by 3 bases and J by 6 bases. Germline CDR1 is LGHDT and CDR2 is YNNKEL (reference sequence). There are 18 residues in the CDR3. The CDR3 DNA follows: TGTGCCAGCAGCCACAACAGGGGGCGAGTGGCTGTTTTAAATGGCTACACCTTC. Its translation: CASSHNRGRVAVLNGYTF.

This chain uses TRBV6-6 with TRBJ1-1, with a possible D match to TRBD1 (5 bases). This CDR3 spans 13 amino acids. Trimming cost V 6 bases and J 0 bases, with 8 bases left between them. CDR1 and CDR2 (germline): MNHNY, SVGAGI (reference sequence). The CDR3 DNA reads as TGTGCCAGCAGGAGGGACTTGAACACTGAAGCTTTCTTT. This encodes CASRRDLNTEAFF.

The genes are TRBV28 and TRBJ2-3; D remains unclear. This CDR3 has 15 residues. Trimming cost V 3 bases and J 4 bases, with 14 bases left between them. Germline V CDR1 and CDR2: MDHEN, SYDVKM. CDR3 amino acids: CASSLWTLGSDTQYF. CDR3 DNA sequence: TGTGCCAGCAGTTTGTGGACGCTTGGGTCAGATACGCAGTATTTT.

The chain recombines TRBV28 with TRBJ1-1, with TRBD1 matching 7 bases. Trimming removed 3 bases from V and 4 bases from J; junction bases left unmatched: 5. The length of the CDR3 is 14 residues. Germline loops: CDR1 MDHEN, CDR2 SYDVKM. The CDR3 reads CASSLSTGTTEAFF. CDR3 sequence (DNA): TGTGCCAGCAGTTTGTCGACAGGGACCACTGAAGCTTTCTTT.

This chain joins TRBV5-6 and TRBJ2-7; 8 nucleotides line up with TRBD1. This CDR3 has 15 residues. Germline trimming cut 2 bases from V and 2 bases from J; bases unmatched to any gene: 6. In germline, CDR1 is SGHDT, CDR2 YYEEEE. CDR3 sequence: CASSFETGVPYEQYF. The CDR3 region has the DNA TGTGCCAGCAGCTTTGAGACAGGGGTCCCCTACGAGCAGTACTTC.

The V gene is TRBV6-4, the J gene TRBJ1-6; the D gene is possibly TRBD1 (5 bases). Germline CDR1 reads MRHNA; CDR2 reads SNTAGT. The V end was cut by 6 bases, the J end by 4 bases, with 13 bases between. This CDR3 has 15 residues. In DNA, the CDR3 is TGTGCCAGCAGCCCCGGGACCGATTATAATTCACCCCTCCACTTT. It yields the protein CASSPGTDYNSPLHF.

The chain combines TRBV2 with TRBJ1-1; D is unresolved. Germline loops: CDR1 SNHLY, CDR2 FYNNEI. The CDR3 is made up of 14 amino acids. Between the trimmed V and J ends, which lost 4 bases and 0 bases, there was a span of 9 bases. CDR3 in DNA: TGTGCCAGCAGTGTTCGAGAGATGAACACTGAAGCTTTCTTT. Amino acids: CASSVREMNTEAFF. The full variable domain, rest sourced from reference TRBV2 and TRBJ1-1, is EPEVTQTPSHQVTQMGQEVILRCVPISNHLYFYWYRQILGQKVEFLVSFYNNEISEKSEIFDDQFSVERPDGSNFTLKIRSTKLEDSAMYFCASSVREMNTEAFFGQGTRLTVV.

This chain connects TRBV29-1 to TRBJ1-1; TRBD1 agrees at 7 bases. Germline values: CDR1 SQVTM, CDR2 ANQGSEA. V shed 4 bases and J 0 bases; nucleotides not matched to a gene: 5. The CDR3 consists of 14 residues. The CDR3 DNA sequence: TGCAGCGTTGCGGACAGGCCTTTGAACACTGAAGCTTTCTTT. This translates into CSVADRPLNTEAFF.

This clone appeared a single time. The J gene is TRBJ2-1, the V gene TRBV6-1, with 8 positions matching TRBD2. CDR3 size: 16 residues. Looked up from germline, CDR1 is MNHNS and CDR2 is SASEGT. The V gene end was trimmed by 3 bases and the J gene end by 4 bases; junction bases not matched to a gene: 8. DNA of the CDR3: TGTGCCAGCAGTGATTTTAGGACTAGCCGTTACAATGAGCAGTTCTTC. It specifies CASSDFRTSRYNEQFF.

CDR3 loop: CASSLDYNRGAHYGYTF. The CDR3 DNA reads as TGTGCCAGCAGCTTAGATTACAACCGGGGGGCGCACTATGGCTACACCTTC. V usage is TRBV7-2 and J usage is TRBJ1-2; tentatively, D is TRBD1 (6 bases). Trimming took off 1 base at V and 3 bases at J, with 18 bases between the two ends. Germline V gives CDR1 SGHTA, CDR2 FQGNSA. The CDR3 length is 17 residues.

J is TRBJ2-5 and V is TRBV2; D is tentatively TRBD1 or TRBD2 (5 bases each). The V and J ends lost 6 bases and 2 bases respectively, with 10 bases between them. Germline-derived CDR1 and CDR2 are SNHLY and FYNNEI. This CDR3 is 13 amino acids long. CDR3 in DNA: TGTGCCAGCAGACGGGGCCTACAAGAGACCCAGTACTTC. Its protein product is CASRRGLQETQYF.

This chain uses TRBV27 with TRBJ2-5; 10 bases line up with TRBD1. V trimming: 6 bases; J trimming: 7 bases; junction bases outside the gene matches: 11. The CDR3 spans 15 residues. Germline CDR1 and CDR2: MNHEY and SMNVEV (reference sequence). The CDR3 spells CASSRDAGTGATQYF. Written as DNA, the CDR3 is TGTGCCAGCAGCCGGGACGCCGGGACAGGGGCGACCCAGTACTTC.

V gene TRBV25-1 combines with J gene TRBJ1-4; tentative D call: TRBD1 (5 bases). V gave up 0 bases and J gave up 3 bases, with 11 bases separating them. The CDR3 contains 16 residues. CDR1 is MGHDK and CDR2 is SYGVNS in the germline V gene. CDR3 bases: TGTGCCAGCAGTGAATATCGGGGGAGATCTAATGAAAAACTGTTTTTT. It encodes CASSEYRGRSNEKLFF.